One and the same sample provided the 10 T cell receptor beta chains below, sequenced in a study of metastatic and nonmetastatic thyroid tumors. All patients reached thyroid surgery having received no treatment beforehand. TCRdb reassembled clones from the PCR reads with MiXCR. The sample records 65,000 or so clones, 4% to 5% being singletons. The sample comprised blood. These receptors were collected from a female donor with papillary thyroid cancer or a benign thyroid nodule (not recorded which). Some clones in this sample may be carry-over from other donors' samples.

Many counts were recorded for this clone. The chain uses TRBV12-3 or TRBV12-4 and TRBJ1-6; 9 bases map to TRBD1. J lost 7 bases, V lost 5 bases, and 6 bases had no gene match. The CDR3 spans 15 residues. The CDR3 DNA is TGTGCCAGCAGTCCATGGGACAGGGAAAATTCACCCCTCCACTTT. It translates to CASSPWDRENSPLHF.

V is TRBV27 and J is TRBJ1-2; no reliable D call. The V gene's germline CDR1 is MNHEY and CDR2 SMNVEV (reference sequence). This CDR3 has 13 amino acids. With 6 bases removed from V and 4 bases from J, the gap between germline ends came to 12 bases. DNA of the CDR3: TGTGCCAGCAGCCCCGGTGCGAGCTATGGCTACACCTTC. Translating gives CASSPGASYGYTF.

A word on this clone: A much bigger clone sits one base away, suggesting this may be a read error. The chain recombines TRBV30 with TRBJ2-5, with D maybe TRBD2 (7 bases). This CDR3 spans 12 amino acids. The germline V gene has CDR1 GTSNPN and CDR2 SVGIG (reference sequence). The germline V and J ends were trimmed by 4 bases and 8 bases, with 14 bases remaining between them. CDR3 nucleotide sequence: TGTGCCTGGAAGGGAGGGGGAGATACCCAGTACTTC. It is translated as CAWKGGGDTQYF.

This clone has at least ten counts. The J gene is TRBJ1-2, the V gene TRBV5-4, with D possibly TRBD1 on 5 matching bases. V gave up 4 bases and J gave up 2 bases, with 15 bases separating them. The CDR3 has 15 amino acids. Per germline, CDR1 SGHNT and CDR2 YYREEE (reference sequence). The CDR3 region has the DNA TGTGCCAGCAGCACCGGGACTCCAGGAAACTATGGCTACACCTTC. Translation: CASSTGTPGNYGYTF. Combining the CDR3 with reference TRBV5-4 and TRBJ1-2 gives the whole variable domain ETGVTQSPTHLIKTRGQQVTLRCSSQSGHNTVSWYQQALGQGPQFIFQYYREEENGRGNFPPRFSGLQFPNYSSELNVNALELDDSALYLCASSTGTPGNYGYTFGSGTRLTVV.

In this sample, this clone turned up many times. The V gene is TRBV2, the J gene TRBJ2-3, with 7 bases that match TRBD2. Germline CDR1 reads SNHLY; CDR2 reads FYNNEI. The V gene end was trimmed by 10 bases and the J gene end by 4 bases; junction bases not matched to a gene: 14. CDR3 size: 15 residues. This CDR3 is CATDLRREPADTQYF. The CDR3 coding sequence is TGTGCCACGGACCTAAGGCGGGAGCCCGCAGATACGCAGTATTTT.

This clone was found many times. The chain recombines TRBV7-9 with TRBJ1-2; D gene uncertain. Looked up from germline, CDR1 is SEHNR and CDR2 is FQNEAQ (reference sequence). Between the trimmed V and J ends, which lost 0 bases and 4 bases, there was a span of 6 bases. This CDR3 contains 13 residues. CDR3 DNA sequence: TGTGCCAGCAGCTTAGCGGCAGCCTATGGCTACACCTTC. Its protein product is CASSLAAAYGYTF.

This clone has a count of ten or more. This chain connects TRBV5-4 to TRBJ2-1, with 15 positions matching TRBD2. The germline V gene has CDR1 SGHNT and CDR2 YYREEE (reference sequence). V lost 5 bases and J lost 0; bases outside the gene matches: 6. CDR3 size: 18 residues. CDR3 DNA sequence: TGTGCCAGCAGATTCGGACTAGCGGGAGGGAGCTCCTACAATGAGCAGTTCTTC. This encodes CASRFGLAGGSSYNEQFF.

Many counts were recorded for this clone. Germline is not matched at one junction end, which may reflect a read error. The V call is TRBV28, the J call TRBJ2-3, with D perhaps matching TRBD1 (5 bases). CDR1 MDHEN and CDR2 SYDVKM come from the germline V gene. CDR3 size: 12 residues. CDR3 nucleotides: TGTGCCAGCAGTTCAATGCTAAAGCAGGGAAGTTTT. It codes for CASSSMLKQGSF.

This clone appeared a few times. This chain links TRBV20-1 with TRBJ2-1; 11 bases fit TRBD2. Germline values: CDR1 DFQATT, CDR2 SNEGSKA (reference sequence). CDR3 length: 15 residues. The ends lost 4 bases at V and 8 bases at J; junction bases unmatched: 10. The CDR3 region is CSATSGRSMWDEQFF. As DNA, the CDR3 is TGCAGTGCTACTAGCGGGAGGTCCATGTGGGATGAGCAGTTCTTC.

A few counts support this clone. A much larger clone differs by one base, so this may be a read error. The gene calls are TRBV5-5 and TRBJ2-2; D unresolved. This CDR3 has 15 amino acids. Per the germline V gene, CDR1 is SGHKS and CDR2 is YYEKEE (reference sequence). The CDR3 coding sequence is TGTGCCAGCAGCCCGTCCCAGATAAGCACCTGGGAGCTGTTTTTT. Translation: CASSPSQISTWELFF.